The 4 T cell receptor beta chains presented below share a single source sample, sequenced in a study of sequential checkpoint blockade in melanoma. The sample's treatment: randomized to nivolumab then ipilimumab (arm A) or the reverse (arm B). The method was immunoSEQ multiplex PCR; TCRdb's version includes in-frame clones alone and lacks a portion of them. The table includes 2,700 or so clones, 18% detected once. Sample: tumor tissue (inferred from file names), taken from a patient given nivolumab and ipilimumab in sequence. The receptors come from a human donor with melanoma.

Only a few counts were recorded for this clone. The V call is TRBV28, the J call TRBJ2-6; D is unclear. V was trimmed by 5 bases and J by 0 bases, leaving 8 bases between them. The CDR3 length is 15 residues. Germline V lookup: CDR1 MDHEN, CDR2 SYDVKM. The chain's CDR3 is CASSPHNSGANVLTF. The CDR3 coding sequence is TGTGCCAGCAGTCCTCATAACTCTGGGGCCAACGTCCTGACTTTC.

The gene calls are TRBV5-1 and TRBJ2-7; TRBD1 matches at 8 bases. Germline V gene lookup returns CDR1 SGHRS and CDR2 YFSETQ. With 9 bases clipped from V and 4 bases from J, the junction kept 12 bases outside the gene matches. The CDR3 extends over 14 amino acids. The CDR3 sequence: CANPGQVGSYEQYF. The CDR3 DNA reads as TGCGCCAACCCGGGACAGGTTGGATCGTACGAGCAGTACTTC.

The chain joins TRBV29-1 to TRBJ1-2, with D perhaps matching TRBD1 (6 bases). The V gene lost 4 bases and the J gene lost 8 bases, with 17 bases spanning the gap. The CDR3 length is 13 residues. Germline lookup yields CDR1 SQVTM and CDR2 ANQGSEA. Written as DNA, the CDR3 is TGCAGCGTTGGGCTTGGACAGAGACTAGGCTACACCTTC. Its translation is CSVGLGQRLGYTF.

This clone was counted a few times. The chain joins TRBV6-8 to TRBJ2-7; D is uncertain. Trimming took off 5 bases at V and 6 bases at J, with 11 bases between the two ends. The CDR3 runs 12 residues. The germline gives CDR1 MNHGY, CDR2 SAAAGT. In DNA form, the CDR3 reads TGTGCCAGCAGTCCTCAAATTGGCGAGCAGTACTTC. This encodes CASSPQIGEQYF.